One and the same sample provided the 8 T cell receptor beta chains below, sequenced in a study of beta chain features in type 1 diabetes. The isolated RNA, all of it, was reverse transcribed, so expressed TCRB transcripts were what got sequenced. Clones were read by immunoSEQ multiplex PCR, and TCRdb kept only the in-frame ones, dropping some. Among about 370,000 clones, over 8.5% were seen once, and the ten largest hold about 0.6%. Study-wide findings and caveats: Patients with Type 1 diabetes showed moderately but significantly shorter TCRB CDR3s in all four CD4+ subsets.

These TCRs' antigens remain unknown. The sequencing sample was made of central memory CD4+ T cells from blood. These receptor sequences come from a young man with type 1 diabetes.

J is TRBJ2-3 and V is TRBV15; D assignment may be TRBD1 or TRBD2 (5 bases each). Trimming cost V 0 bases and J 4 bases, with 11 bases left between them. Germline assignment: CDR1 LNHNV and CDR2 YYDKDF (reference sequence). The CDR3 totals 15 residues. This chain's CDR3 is CATSRENRGADTQYF. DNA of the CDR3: TGTGCCACCAGCAGAGAGAATAGAGGGGCAGATACGCAGTATTTT.

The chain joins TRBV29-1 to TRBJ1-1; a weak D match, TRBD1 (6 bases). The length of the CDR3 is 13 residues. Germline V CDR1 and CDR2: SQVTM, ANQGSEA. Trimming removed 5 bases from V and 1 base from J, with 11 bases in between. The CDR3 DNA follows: TGCAGCGTTATACAGGGTCCGAACACTGAAGCTTTCTTT. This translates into CSVIQGPNTEAFF.

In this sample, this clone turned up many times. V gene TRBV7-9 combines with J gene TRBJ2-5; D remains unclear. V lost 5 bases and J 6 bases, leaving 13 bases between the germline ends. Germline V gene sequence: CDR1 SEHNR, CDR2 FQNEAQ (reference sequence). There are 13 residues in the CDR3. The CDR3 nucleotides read TGTGCCAGCAGCACTAACCCTTTACAGACCCAGTACTTC. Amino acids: CASSTNPLQTQYF.

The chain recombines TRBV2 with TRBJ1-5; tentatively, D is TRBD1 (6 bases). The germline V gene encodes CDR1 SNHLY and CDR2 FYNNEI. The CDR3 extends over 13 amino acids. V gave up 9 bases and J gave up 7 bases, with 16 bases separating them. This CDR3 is CASGQSESQPQHF. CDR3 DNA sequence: TGTGCCAGTGGACAGTCGGAAAGCCAGCCCCAGCATTTT.

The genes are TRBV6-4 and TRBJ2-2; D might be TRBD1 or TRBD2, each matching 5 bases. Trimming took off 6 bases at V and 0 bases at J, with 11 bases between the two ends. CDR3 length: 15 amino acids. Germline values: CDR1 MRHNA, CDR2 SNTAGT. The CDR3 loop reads CASSVGAANTGELFF. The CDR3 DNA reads TGTGCCAGCAGCGTCGGGGCAGCGAACACCGGGGAGCTGTTTTTT.

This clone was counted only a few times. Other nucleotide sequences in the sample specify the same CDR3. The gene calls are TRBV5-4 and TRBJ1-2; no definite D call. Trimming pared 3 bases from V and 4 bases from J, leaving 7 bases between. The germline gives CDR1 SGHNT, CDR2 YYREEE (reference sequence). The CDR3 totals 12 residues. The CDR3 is CASSSDSYGYTF. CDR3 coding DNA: TGTGCCAGCAGCTCCGATAGCTATGGCTACACCTTC.

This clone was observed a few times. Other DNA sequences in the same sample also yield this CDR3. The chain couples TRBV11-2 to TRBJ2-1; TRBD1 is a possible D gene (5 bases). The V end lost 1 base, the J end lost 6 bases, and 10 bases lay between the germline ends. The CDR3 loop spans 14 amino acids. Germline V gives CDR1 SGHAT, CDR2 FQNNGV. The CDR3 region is CASSLGGGGNEQFF. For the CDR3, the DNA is TGTGCCAGCAGCTTAGGGGGCGGTGGCAATGAGCAGTTCTTC.

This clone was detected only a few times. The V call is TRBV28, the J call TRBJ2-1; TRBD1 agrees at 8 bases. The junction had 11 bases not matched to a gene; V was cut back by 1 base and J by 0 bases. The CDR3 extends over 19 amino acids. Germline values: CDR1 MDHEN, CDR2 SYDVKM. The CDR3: CASSLSSGWTGSSYNEQFF. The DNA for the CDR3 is TGTGCCAGCAGTTTATCTTCGGGCTGGACAGGGAGCTCCTACAATGAGCAGTTCTTC.